The T cell receptor (beta chain) under discussion was sequenced for a study of T cells after yellow fever vaccination. MiXCR was run by TCRdb on the 5' RACE reads, yielding one entry per CDR3 protein. The data contain hundreds of thousands of distinct CDR3 sequences, roughly 3.5% of them singletons. The table lists this clonotype with many counts. The TCR comes from a young man who received the YFV17D yellow fever vaccine. Sequenced material: PBMCs, taken on the day of the yellow fever booster vaccination.

The CDR3 bases are TGCAGTGCTAGAGTCGGAATAGGGACAGACAAAAACATTCAGTACTTC. Encoded protein: CSARVGIGTDKNIQYF. This chain connects TRBV20-1 to TRBJ2-4, with 7 bases that match TRBD1. CDR1 DFQATT and CDR2 SNEGSKA come from the germline V gene (reference sequence). V trimming: 1 base; J trimming: 3 bases; junction bases outside the gene matches: 9. The CDR3 loop spans 16 amino acids.